This TCR beta chain was documented in a study of cytomegalovirus exposure and HLA in healthy donors. Study-wide results and caveats: Later analysis identified around 15,000 TCR beta sequences associated with HLA alleles, using a false discovery rate threshold of 0.05.

PCR amplification relied on 60 Vbeta primers (plus 13 Jbeta primers). In the authors' methods: In a later analysis, some 10 million of 60 million to 80 million unique beta chains occurred in at least two donors. The assay was immunoSEQ multiplex PCR, and TCRdb's table has in-frame clones only and misses some. Clone size and V and J calls were adopted from that table, with D and trimming inferred from the DNA. Here the sample spans about 120,000 clones, around 84% being singletons. J lost 4 bases, V lost 4 bases, and 20 bases had no gene match. This CDR3 spans 19 amino acids. Germline V lookup: CDR1 MGHRA, CDR2 YSYEKL. Remarks on this clone: The antigen remains unidentified.

The clonotype originates from a woman under 40 in good health and CMV-seropositive. What was sequenced was PBMCs. The V call is TRBV4-1, the J call TRBJ1-2, with TRBD1 matching 8 bases. CDR3: CASSRAIRDRRREGYGYTF. The CDR3 DNA is TGCGCCAGCAGCCGCGCGATCCGGGACAGGCGGAGAGAGGGCTATGGCTACACCTTC.